The text below deals with one TCR beta chain. The data were obtained in a study of blood T cell repertoires in COVID-19. Background on the study: Specimens from acute and convalescent COVID-19 originated in the United States, Italy and Spain. Nucleic acid was either cDNA or gDNA, and it came from T cells, B-cell-depleted T cells, or PBMCs.

Authors' processing steps: Scientists estimated how many nucleated cells there were by amplifying reference gene primers. Method: immunoSEQ multiplex PCR; TCRdb's copy keeps in-frame clones and lacks some. V and J calls and clone size are copied from that table; D and trimming were computed from the DNA. Among some 200,000 clones listed, around nine tenths were seen once. The germline gives CDR1 LGHNA, CDR2 YNFKEQ. V was trimmed by 4 bases and J by 0 bases, leaving 13 bases between them. The CDR3 has 16 residues. V and J are TRBV4-2 and TRBJ1-5; possibly TRBD1 for D (6 bases). The origin of this receptor is a man aged 65 to 85 with acute or convalescent COVID-19. The sequencing sample was made of peripheral blood. Here the CDR3 DNA reads TGTGCCAGCAGCCGAGACAGGCCTGATAGCAATCAGCCCCAGCATTTT. It encodes CASSRDRPDSNQPQHF.